The source of this T cell receptor (beta chain) is a study of cytomegalovirus exposure and HLA in healthy donors. Study-level findings and limits: Some TCR beta chains (roughly 160 of them) were listed as cytomegalovirus-associated. Reportedly, diagnosis of cytomegalovirus status by the classifier showed high specificity and sensitivity.

Researchers ran the PCR with 60 Vbeta and 13 Jbeta primers. Per the authors' pipeline: Later work found around 80 million unique TCR beta chains, with about 10 million shared. The method was immunoSEQ multiplex PCR; TCRdb's version includes in-frame clones alone and lacks a portion of them. V and J calls and clone size come straight from that table; D and trimming were deduced from the DNA. The sample yields about 110,000 clones, 70% to 80% seen once. Participants comprised healthy donors of bone marrow. The V end was cut by 5 bases, the J end by 6 bases, with 12 bases between. CDR3 length: 13 amino acids. Germline assignment: CDR1 SGHAT and CDR2 FQNNGV. As to this clone: Its antigen remains unknown.

The chain is built from TRBV11-2 and TRBJ2-3; D may be TRBD2 (6 bases). The TCR comes from a woman in her thirties or forties in good health and CMV-seronegative. Material: PBMCs. Here the CDR3 reads CASSRGVRDTQYF. Written as DNA, the CDR3 is TGTGCCAGCAGCCGCGGGGTGCGGGATACGCAGTATTTT. Drawing the rest from reference TRBV11-2 and TRBJ2-3, the complete variable domain is EAGVAQSPRYKIIEKRQSVAFWCNPISGHATLYWYQQILGQGPKLLIQFQNNGVVDDSQLPKDRFSAERLKGVDSTLKIQPAKLEDSAVYLCASSRGVRDTQYFGPGTRLTVL.